Listed here is a single T cell receptor (beta chain). Its matching antigen is unknown. Trimming pared 4 bases from V and 0 bases from J, leaving 15 bases between. Germline V gives CDR1 SGHRS, CDR2 YFSETQ. The length of the CDR3 is 16 residues. The data originate from a study of PD-L1 blockade in urothelial cancer. Study context: Blood was tested 3 weeks (second dose) and 6 weeks into treatment. Per blood sample, T cells had a median of roughly 150,000.

The protocol was immunoSEQ multiplex PCR, while the TCRdb copy is restricted to in-frame clones and leaves out a portion. This table has about 100,000 clones, 70% to 90% appearing once. Whole-study results and caveats: It was durable-benefit patients whose tumor-associated blood clones expanded more at 3 weeks.

The sequencing used PBMCs, collected around atezolizumab (anti-PD-L1) treatment. The sequence was collected from a man aged 45 to 65 with urothelial cancer. This chain joins TRBV5-1 and TRBJ2-3, with D perhaps TRBD1 (6 bases). The CDR3: CASSLGTPASTDTQYF. The CDR3 DNA is TGCGCCAGCAGCCTTGGGACACCAGCAAGCACAGATACGCAGTATTTT.